The 30 T cell receptor beta chains given below trace back to one sample, sequenced in a study of blood T cell repertoires in COVID-19. Here immunoSEQ multiplex PCR was the method, and the copy in TCRdb shows in-frame clones only, minus some. The sample lists roughly 250,000 clones, around nine tenths occurring once. Sequences were obtained from PBMCs or T cells enriched from blood (not recorded which). These TCRs come from a woman between 18 and 30 years old who had recovered from COVID-19.

The chain is built from TRBV2 and TRBJ1-2; D unresolved. V lost 7 bases, J lost 8 bases, and 14 bases lay in between. Looked up from germline, CDR1 is SNHLY and CDR2 is FYNNEI. CDR3 size: 12 residues. This CDR3 is CASIWASQGYTF. For the CDR3, the DNA is TGTGCCAGCATTTGGGCCTCGCAGGGCTACACCTTC.

The CDR3 sequence is CAISESEKYGYTF. CDR3 nucleotide sequence: TGTGCCATCAGTGAGTCGGAGAAATATGGCTACACCTTC. The chain carries TRBV10-3 and TRBJ1-2; D is unresolved. V was shortened by 0 bases and J by 5 bases, with 7 bases between the two germline ends. The CDR3 extends over 13 amino acids. Germline CDR1 reads ENHRY; CDR2 reads SYGVKD.

The rearrangement joins TRBV19 to TRBJ2-7; TRBD1 matches 11 bases. CDR3 length: 17 amino acids. The V gene's germline CDR1 is LNHDA and CDR2 SQIVND (reference sequence). After removal of 1 base from V and 4 bases from J, the junction contained 9 bases not matched to a gene. CDR3 protein: CASSIGHGGQGAYEQYF. The CDR3 DNA reads TGTGCCAGTAGTATAGGGCATGGAGGACAGGGGGCTTACGAGCAGTACTTC.

This clone was observed a single time. This sample also contains other DNA sequences that code for the same CDR3. V gene TRBV27 combines with J gene TRBJ2-7, with 7 positions matching TRBD1. Germline V gene lookup returns CDR1 MNHEY and CDR2 SMNVEV (reference sequence). The CDR3 runs to 14 residues. Losses at the gene ends were 5 bases for V and 4 bases for J; bases not matched to a gene: 8. CDR3 in amino acids: CASSPDRVSYEQYF. In nucleotides, the CDR3 is TGTGCCAGCAGTCCTGACAGGGTTTCGTACGAGCAGTACTTC.

The table lists this clone with a count of one. The chain links TRBV27 to TRBJ1-1; possibly TRBD1 for D (5 bases). The germline V gene encodes CDR1 MNHEY and CDR2 SMNVEV (reference sequence). The CDR3 is made up of 16 amino acids. The V end was cut by 6 bases, the J end by 1 base, with 18 bases between. CDR3 DNA sequence: TGTGCCAGCAGCCCTAGGGTCGGGGGACGGAACACTGAAGCTTTCTTT. Residues: CASSPRVGGRNTEAFF.

The chain is built from TRBV28 and TRBJ2-1; 8 nucleotides align to TRBD2. The CDR3 extends over 15 amino acids. Germline V gene lookup returns CDR1 MDHEN and CDR2 SYDVKM. The trim removed 6 bases at V and 9 bases at J, leaving 13 bases unmatched. The CDR3 reads CASSSSGSVEGEQFF. The CDR3 DNA reads TGTGCCAGCAGCTCAAGCGGGAGCGTCGAAGGTGAGCAGTTCTTC.

The chain combines TRBV5-6 with TRBJ2-1; 10 bases fit TRBD2. This CDR3 is built from 15 residues. V lost 0 bases, J lost 6 bases, and 3 bases stayed unmatched. From germline, CDR1 is SGHDT and CDR2 YYEEEE. The chain's CDR3 is CASSLVAGGGNEQFF. CDR3 nucleotides: TGTGCCAGCAGCTTGGTAGCGGGAGGAGGCAATGAGCAGTTCTTC.

V usage is TRBV7-2 and J usage is TRBJ1-1; D gene uncertain. Germline V gene data show CDR1 as SGHTA and CDR2 as FQGNSA. CDR3 length equals 13 residues. Trimming stripped 3 bases from V and 7 bases from J, with 12 bases between. CDR3 sequence reads: CASSFDRSFEAFF. The CDR3 nucleotides read TGTGCCAGCAGCTTCGATAGGAGTTTTGAAGCTTTCTTT.

The rearrangement uses TRBV6-1 and TRBJ2-7; D remains unclear. CDR3 length: 14 amino acids. Germline V gives CDR1 MNHNS, CDR2 SASEGT. V lost 6 bases and J 2 bases, leaving 14 bases between the germline ends. The CDR3 DNA sequence: TGTGCCAGCAGAGGTCCGGGTCAAGCCTACGAGCAGTACTTC. Amino acids: CASRGPGQAYEQYF.

The gene calls are TRBV6-5 and TRBJ1-3; D is ambiguous. The CDR3 has 14 residues. Germline loops: CDR1 MNHEY, CDR2 SVGAGI. Trimming took off 2 bases at V and 3 bases at J, with 8 bases between the two ends. Written as DNA, the CDR3 is TGTGCCAGCAGTTACGGCAGATATGGAAACACCATATATTTT. This encodes CASSYGRYGNTIYF.

The chain uses TRBV27 and TRBJ1-2, with 7 bases that match TRBD1. The germline V gene has CDR1 MNHEY and CDR2 SMNVEV (reference sequence). The CDR3 totals 13 residues. J lost 0 bases, V lost 6 bases, and 1 base had no gene match. Here the CDR3 DNA reads TGTGCCAGCAGGGGACAGCCTAACTATGGCTACACCTTC. Translated, it gives CASRGQPNYGYTF.

Only one count was recorded for this clone. The V call is TRBV28, the J call TRBJ1-2, with D hard to call. V lost 3 bases, J lost 0 bases, and 5 bases lay in between. Germline V lookup: CDR1 MDHEN, CDR2 SYDVKM. This CDR3 is 13 amino acids long. CDR3 protein: CASSLAANYGYTF. The DNA of the CDR3 is TGTGCCAGCAGTTTGGCCGCTAACTATGGCTACACCTTC.

The V call is TRBV4-3, the J call TRBJ1-2; TRBD1 might be the D (6 bases). The CDR3 sequence is 13 residues long. V shed 1 base and J shed 4 bases, with 7 bases lying between them. Germline CDR1 is LGHNA and CDR2 is YSLEER. This CDR3 reads CASSQVGGYGYTF. DNA for the CDR3: TGCGCCAGCAGCCAAGTAGGGGGCTATGGCTACACCTTC.

This sequence joins TRBV28 and TRBJ2-7; 8 bases fit TRBD2. V was pared by 3 bases and J by 2 bases, with 12 bases of the junction left unmatched. The CDR3 is made up of 17 amino acids. Germline-derived CDR1 and CDR2 are MDHEN and SYDVKM. CDR3 region: CASSFPSGRTLTYEQYF. The CDR3 DNA is TGTGCCAGCAGTTTCCCTAGCGGGCGAACCCTAACCTACGAGCAGTACTTC. Complete variable domain (other parts from reference TRBV28 and TRBJ2-7): DVKVTQSSRYLVKRTGEKVFLECVQDMDHENMFWYRQDPGLGLRLIYFSYDVKMKEKGDIPEGYSVSREKKERFSLILESASTNQTSMYLCASSFPSGRTLTYEQYFGPGTRLTVT.

V gene TRBV4-3 combines with J gene TRBJ1-2; TRBD1 agrees at 8 bases. CDR3 length: 15 residues. The germline V gene encodes CDR1 LGHNA and CDR2 YSLEER. Trimming removed 4 bases from V and 7 bases from J; junction bases left unmatched: 11. CDR3 sequence reads: CASSPGQGLISGYTF. For the CDR3, the DNA is TGCGCCAGCAGCCCCGGACAGGGCCTGATTAGTGGCTACACCTTC.

V and J are TRBV6-5 and TRBJ2-5, with 8 nucleotides matching TRBD1. CDR1 and CDR2 (germline): MNHEY, SVGAGI. The V segment lost 5 bases and the J segment 4 bases; nucleotides outside the gene matches: 3. The length of the CDR3 is 13 residues. The CDR3 region has the DNA TGTGCCAGCAGTACCAGGGGGCGAGAGACCCAGTACTTC. Amino acid sequence: CASSTRGRETQYF.

This chain links TRBV19 with TRBJ1-2; perhaps TRBD1 as D (5 bases). This CDR3 comprises 13 residues. Deletions cut 5 bases from V and 3 bases from J, with 10 bases between. CDR1 and CDR2 (germline): LNHDA, SQIVND (reference sequence). Here the CDR3 reads CASSSGDYYGYTF. CDR3 sequence (DNA): TGTGCCAGTAGTTCGGGGGATTACTATGGCTACACCTTC.

This chain joins TRBV11-2 and TRBJ1-3, with 9 nucleotides matching TRBD1. The V segment lost 5 bases and the J segment 0 bases; nucleotides outside the gene matches: 11. This CDR3 has 18 amino acids. The germline V gene encodes CDR1 SGHAT and CDR2 FQNNGV. This chain's CDR3 is CASSMLTGTGSSGNTIYF. CDR3 coding DNA: TGTGCCAGCAGCATGTTAACCGGGACAGGGAGCTCTGGAAACACCATATATTTT.

The chain is built from TRBV28 and TRBJ1-5; 7 nucleotides match TRBD1. V lost 2 bases to trimming and J lost 5 bases; unmatched junction nucleotides: 6. This CDR3 comprises 15 residues. Per germline, CDR1 MDHEN and CDR2 SYDVKM. CDR3 nucleotide sequence: TGTGCCAGCAGTTTACAAAGACAGGGCGATCAGCCCCAGCATTTT. This sequence encodes CASSLQRQGDQPQHF.

The rearrangement uses TRBV21-1 and TRBJ2-4; no check of the table's D call, TRBD2, against the DNA was made. TRBV21-1 is a pseudogene segment. The CDR3 length is 12 residues. CDR3 coding DNA: TGTGCCAGCAAGGGACTAGCAAACATTCAGTACTTC. It specifies CASKGLANIQYF.

This rearrangement joins TRBV5-1 to TRBJ1-2, with TRBD1 matching 8 bases. Germline CDR1 and CDR2: SGHRS and YFSETQ. The V and J ends lost 4 bases and 1 base, in that order; junction bases with no gene match: 6. The CDR3 runs to 15 residues. CDR3: CASSIHRGDNYGYTF. The CDR3 DNA reads as TGCGCCAGCAGCATCCACAGGGGGGATAACTATGGCTACACCTTC.

The genes are TRBV5-4 and TRBJ1-2; TRBD1 agrees at 8 bases. V gave up 4 bases and J gave up 5 bases; unmatched junction bases: 13. Germline assignment: CDR1 SGHNT and CDR2 YYREEE (reference sequence). The CDR3 runs to 16 residues. CDR3: CASSRGADRAAYGYTF. CDR3 bases: TGTGCCAGCAGCCGCGGTGCGGACAGGGCCGCTTATGGCTACACCTTC.

The chain uses TRBV27 and TRBJ1-5, with 8 positions matching TRBD1. The CDR3 length is 16 residues. CDR1 MNHEY and CDR2 SMNVEV come from the germline V gene (reference sequence). V was clipped by 6 bases and J by 1 base; unmatched bases: 8. The CDR3 spells CASSLQGALSNQPQHF. CDR3 bases: TGTGCCAGCAGCCTTCAGGGGGCATTAAGCAATCAGCCCCAGCATTTT.

The genes are TRBV28 and TRBJ2-7, with D uncertain. Trimming shortened V by 7 bases and J by 5 bases, and 15 bases separated the two germline ends. This CDR3 spans 13 amino acids. CDR1 and CDR2 (germline): MDHEN, SYDVKM. The CDR3 is CASTPVTLDEQYF. CDR3 nucleotide sequence: TGTGCCAGCACCCCCGTAACATTGGACGAGCAGTACTTC.

The chain combines TRBV20-1 with TRBJ1-4; 7 bases fit TRBD1. This CDR3 is 14 amino acids long. Germline CDR1 is DFQATT and CDR2 is SNEGSKA (reference sequence). V gave up 3 bases and J gave up 6 bases; unmatched junction bases: 7. CDR3 coding DNA: TGCAGTGCTAGTTCGGGGACAGCGGATGAAAAACTGTTTTTT. It encodes CSASSGTADEKLFF.

The chain uses TRBV29-1 and TRBJ2-2, with D perhaps TRBD2 (5 bases). V was trimmed by 4 bases and J by 0 bases, leaving 9 bases between them. This CDR3 spans 14 amino acids. CDR1 is SQVTM, CDR2 ANQGSEA, per germline. CDR3 in DNA: TGCAGCGTTGGCGGGCAGCCGAACACCGGGGAGCTGTTTTTT. It codes for CSVGGQPNTGELFF.

CDR3 residues: CASSQPGLAGAFSGANVLTF. The CDR3 nucleotides read TGTGCCAGCAGCCAACCGGGACTAGCGGGCGCCTTTTCTGGGGCCAACGTCCTGACTTTC. The genes are TRBV3-1 (or the pseudogene TRBV3-2) and TRBJ2-6; TRBD2 matches 12 bases. The CDR3 contains 20 residues. J lost 1 base, V lost 2 bases, and 9 bases had no gene match. The germline V gene has CDR1 LGHDT and CDR2 YNNKEL (reference sequence).

The V and J genes are TRBV28 and TRBJ2-7; maybe TRBD1 (6 bases). Germline CDR1 reads MDHEN; CDR2 reads SYDVKM. Trimming removed 10 bases from V and 0 bases from J, with 16 bases in between. This CDR3 has 14 residues. CDR3 loop: CATRYRASSYEQYF. The CDR3 DNA reads TGTGCCACCCGTTACAGGGCAAGCTCCTACGAGCAGTACTTC.

This sequence joins TRBV10-3 and TRBJ1-2; 7 nucleotides align to TRBD1. The CDR3 is made up of 15 amino acids. Germline CDR1 ENHRY, CDR2 SYGVKD. The V segment lost 2 bases and the J segment 5 bases; nucleotides outside the gene matches: 8. The CDR3 DNA reads TGTGCCATCAGTGAGGAGGCAGGGGGAAGGTATGGCTACACCTTC. It encodes CAISEEAGGRYGYTF.

The chain recombines TRBV12-3 or TRBV12-4 with TRBJ1-1; weak D call: TRBD1 (5 bases). Trimming took off 1 base at V and 6 bases at J, with 9 bases between the two ends. CDR3 length: 13 amino acids. The CDR3 DNA sequence: TGTGCCAGCAGTTTAGGGGGCTTGGCTGAAGCTTTCTTT. Translating gives CASSLGGLAEAFF.